This T cell receptor beta chain was captured by sequencing in a study of blood T cell repertoires in COVID-19. About the research overall: Donors in the United States, Italy and Spain gave samples during acute or convalescent COVID-19. PBMCs, B-cell-depleted T cells, or T cells were the source of the cDNA or gDNA that made up the material.

This CDR3 spans 13 amino acids. Trimming shortened V by 10 bases and J by 4 bases, and 16 bases separated the two germline ends. The authors' processing: Amplified reference gene primers provided the basis for estimating nucleated cell counts. Clones were read by immunoSEQ multiplex PCR, and TCRdb kept only the in-frame ones, dropping some. V, J and clone size derive from that table, while D and trimming were established from the DNA sequence. This table holds over 50,000 clones, over 55% found once. Enrolled during active infection, Seattle patients were then followed longitudinally. V is TRBV12-3 or TRBV12-4 and J is TRBJ2-5; possibly TRBD1 for D (6 bases). Sequenced sample: peripheral blood. The receptor was isolated from a woman aged 70-85 years with COVID-19, enrolled during active disease. CDR3: CATQRGWRETQYF. Here the CDR3 DNA reads TGTGCCACCCAGAGGGGGTGGCGAGAGACCCAGTACTTC.